The 6 T cell receptor beta chains given below trace back to one sample, sequenced in a study of cytomegalovirus exposure and HLA in healthy donors. A multiplex PCR was run with 60 Vbeta primers and 13 Jbeta primers. The table came from immunoSEQ multiplex PCR; TCRdb's copy has only in-frame clones and leaves some out. The sample lists roughly 80,000 clones; roughly 82% were seen once. The material sequenced was PBMCs. The receptors stem from a male donor in good health and CMV-seropositive.

The rearrangement uses TRBV27 and TRBJ1-1; TRBD1 matches 9 bases. The V gene's germline CDR1 is MNHEY and CDR2 SMNVEV (reference sequence). The CDR3 spans 16 residues. V lost 6 bases and J lost 0; bases outside the gene matches: 8. CDR3 nucleotide sequence: TGTGCCAGCAGACCGGACAGGGGAATCTTGAACACTGAAGCTTTCTTT. It codes for CASRPDRGILNTEAFF.

V is TRBV5-6 and J is TRBJ1-5; maybe TRBD1 (6 bases). The CDR3 extends over 17 amino acids. Germline CDR1 and CDR2: SGHDT and YYEEEE. V shed 0 bases and J shed 5 bases, with 18 bases lying between them. The CDR3 reads CASSLGLSRGWDQPQHF. As DNA, the CDR3 is TGTGCCAGCAGCTTGGGGTTGTCCAGGGGTTGGGATCAGCCCCAGCATTTT.

V is TRBV11-3 and J is TRBJ2-2; D might be TRBD2 (7 bases). Germline assignment: CDR1 SGHNT and CDR2 YENEEA. This CDR3 has 16 amino acids. V lost 8 bases, J lost 8 bases, and 24 bases lay in between. The DNA for the CDR3 is TGTGCCAGCGCCCTCGGGGGGAGGGGGACTACGGGGGAGCTGTTTTTT. It specifies CASALGGRGTTGELFF.

The gene calls are TRBV10-3 and TRBJ1-1, with a tentative D call TRBD1 (6 bases). There are 15 residues in the CDR3. Germline V lookup: CDR1 ENHRY, CDR2 SYGVKD. Trimming stripped 3 bases from V and 1 base from J, with 12 bases between. The CDR3 loop is CAISDTTGTNTEAFF. CDR3 DNA sequence: TGTGCCATCAGTGACACAACAGGGACGAACACTGAAGCTTTCTTT.

The chain combines TRBV28 with TRBJ2-2, with TRBD1 matching 8 bases. Germline V gives CDR1 MDHEN, CDR2 SYDVKM. The CDR3 covers 16 residues. The junction had 6 bases not matched to a gene; V was cut back by 5 bases and J by 1 base. CDR3 nucleotide sequence: TGTGCCAGCAGTCTCCCCGGGACAGGGAACACCGGGGAGCTGTTTTTT. This encodes CASSLPGTGNTGELFF.

This clone was seen a single time. The CDR3 here is CASGREGVTGELFF. The CDR3 DNA reads as TGTGCCAGCGGGCGGGAGGGGGTCACCGGGGAGCTGTTTTTT. The chain is built from TRBV6-1 and TRBJ2-2; TRBD2 aligns across 9 bases. Trimming took 8 bases from V and 4 from J; bases not matched to a gene: 5. There are 14 residues in the CDR3. Germline CDR1 reads MNHNS; CDR2 reads SASEGT.